This entry describes one T cell receptor beta chain. As yet, its antigen is unknown. The data originate from a study of T-cell memory formation after mild COVID-19. Study background: Among the donors, TCR clusters were largely specific to each donor. The study, taken as a whole, reports: Clones contracting over day 15 to 85 were CD4/CD8 balanced, with later expanders leaning CD4+.

TCRdb processed the 5' RACE reads anew with MiXCR; each CDR3 protein has one entry. The sample lists 150,000 to 200,000 distinct CDR3 sequences; about a third were seen once. Trimming shortened V by 2 bases and J by 9 bases, and 20 bases separated the two germline ends. The length of the CDR3 is 15 residues. CDR1 is GTSNPN, CDR2 SVGIG, per germline (reference sequence). The specimen sequenced was PBMCs or a T cell subset sorted from them (not recorded which). The receptor was isolated from an adult woman who had mild COVID-19 (a few samples of this study predate the infection). Cell type and time point are not known. The rearrangement links TRBV30 to TRBJ1-5; D remains unclear. CDR3 loop: CAWSSRYEAAGPQHF. The CDR3 coding sequence is TGTGCCTGGAGTTCCCGGTACGAGGCGGCCGGGCCCCAGCATTTT.